A selection of T cell receptor beta chains follows, all from one sample in a study of blood T cells in healthy people across ages. Using its own MiXCR run on the 5' RACE reads, TCRdb lists one record per CDR3 protein. Of hundreds of thousands of distinct CDR3 sequences listed, roughly 60% are singletons. Sequences were obtained from blood. The receptors here all came from a man aged 25 to 40 in good health. CDR3s include the opening cysteine and the closing phenylalanine or tryptophan. A D gene is named only where the DNA matches it firmly. Size is stated for part of the rows, as once, few or many counts, or as a class when the clone is expanded.

V gene	D gene	J gene	clone size	CDR3 protein	CDR3 DNA
TRBV18	TRBD2	TRBJ2-3	few	CASSPELAGPDTQYF	TGTGCCAGCTCACCGGAGCTAGCGGGGCCAGATACGCAGTATTTT
TRBV6-1	-	TRBJ2-7	-	CASSEFVGEQYEQYF	TGTGCCAGCAGTGAGTTCGTGGGAGAACAGTACGAGCAGTACTTC
TRBV6-1	-	TRBJ2-1	-	CASRDTSFQETQFF	TGTGCCAGCAGAGATACATCCTTCCAAGAGACCCAGTTCTTC
TRBV20-1	-	TRBJ2-1	few	CSARVFSYNEQFF	TGCAGTGCTAGGGTCTTCTCCTACAATGAGCAGTTCTTC
TRBV29-1	TRBD2	TRBJ2-3	-	CSVAPSGIDTQYF	TGCAGCGTCGCCCCTAGCGGGATCGATACGCAGTATTTT
TRBV6-5	-	TRBJ1-1	-	CASSSSGAGRHEAFF	TGTGCCAGCAGTTCCAGCGGGGCCGGACGGCACGAAGCTTTCTTT
TRBV5-1	TRBD2	TRBJ2-1	-	CASSSGSPMGLNEQFF	TGCGCCAGCTCAAGCGGGAGTCCTATGGGGCTCAATGAGCAGTTCTTC
TRBV20-1	-	TRBJ2-3	few	CSATPGGAYTDTQYF	TGCAGTGCCACCCCAGGGGGGGCCTACACAGATACGCAGTATTTT
TRBV29-1	-	TRBJ2-7	few	CSAIHFWSYEQYF	TGCAGCGCCATTCATTTTTGGAGCTACGAGCAGTACTTC
TRBV5-1	-	TRBJ2-1	once	CASSPPVADSYNEQFF	TGCGCCAGCAGCCCCCCCGTAGCGGACTCCTACAATGAGCAGTTCTTC
TRBV7-2	-	TRBJ2-1	few	CASSPWDNAPPGGEQFF	TGTGCCAGCAGCCCCTGGGACAACGCCCCCCCGGGGGGTGAGCAGTTCTTC
TRBV28	TRBD1	TRBJ2-7	-	CASSSLRQGPPYEQYF	TGTGCCAGCAGTTCCTTGAGACAGGGACCCCCATACGAGCAGTACTTC